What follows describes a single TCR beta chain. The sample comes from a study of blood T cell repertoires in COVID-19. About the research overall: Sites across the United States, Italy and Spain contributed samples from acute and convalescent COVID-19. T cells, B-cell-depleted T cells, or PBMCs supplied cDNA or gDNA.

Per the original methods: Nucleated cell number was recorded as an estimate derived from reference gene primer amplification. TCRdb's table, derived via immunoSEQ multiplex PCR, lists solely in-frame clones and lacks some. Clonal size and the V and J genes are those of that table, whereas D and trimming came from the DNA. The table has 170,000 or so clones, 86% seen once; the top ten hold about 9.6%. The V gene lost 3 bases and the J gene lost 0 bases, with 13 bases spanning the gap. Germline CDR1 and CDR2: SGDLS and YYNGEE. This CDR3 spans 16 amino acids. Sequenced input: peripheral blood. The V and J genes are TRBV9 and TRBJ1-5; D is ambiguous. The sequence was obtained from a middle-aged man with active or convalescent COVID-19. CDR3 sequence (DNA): TGTGCCAGCAGCGCCGAAACAGATCATAGCAATCAGCCCCAGCATTTT. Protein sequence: CASSAETDHSNQPQHF.